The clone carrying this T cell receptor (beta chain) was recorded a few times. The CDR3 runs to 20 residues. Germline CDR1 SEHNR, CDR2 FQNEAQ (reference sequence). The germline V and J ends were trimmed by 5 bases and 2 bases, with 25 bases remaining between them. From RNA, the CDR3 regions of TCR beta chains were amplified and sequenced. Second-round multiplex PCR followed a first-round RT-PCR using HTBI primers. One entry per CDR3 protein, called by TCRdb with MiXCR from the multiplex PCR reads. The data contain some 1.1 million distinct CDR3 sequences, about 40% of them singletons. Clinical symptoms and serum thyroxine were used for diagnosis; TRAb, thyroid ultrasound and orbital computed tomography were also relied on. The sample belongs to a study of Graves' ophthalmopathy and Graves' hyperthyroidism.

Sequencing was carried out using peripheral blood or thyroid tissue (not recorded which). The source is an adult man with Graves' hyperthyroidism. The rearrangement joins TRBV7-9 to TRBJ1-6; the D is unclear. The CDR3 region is CASSHASRPKSFAYNSPLHF. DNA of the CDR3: TGTGCCAGCAGCCACGCGTCCCGCCCAAAAAGCTTTGCCTATAATTCACCCCTCCACTTT. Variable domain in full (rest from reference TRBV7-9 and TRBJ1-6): DTGVSQNPRHKITKRGQNVTFRCDPISEHNRLYWYRQTLGQGPEFLTYFQNEAQLEKSRLLSDRFSAERPKGSFSTLEIQRTEQGDSAMYLCASSHASRPKSFAYNSPLHFGNGTRLTVT.